The rows below give T cell receptor beta chains drawn from one sample of a study of preoperative IRX-2 immunotherapy in early breast cancer. Method: immunoSEQ multiplex PCR; TCRdb's copy keeps in-frame clones and lacks some. The table includes 25,000 or so clones, 85% to 95% detected once. The sequencing used tumor tissue, collected after IRX-2 immunotherapy. These receptors originate from a human donor with breast cancer. CDR3s include the opening cysteine and the closing phenylalanine or tryptophan. D genes are given only for firm matches. Size tells how often a clone was seen (once, few, many) or the class of an expanded clone, and some rows leave it out.

j_call,v_call,d_call,clone_size,cdr3_nt,cdr3_aa
TRBJ2-1,TRBV9,-,-,TGTGCCAGCAGCGAGTTTGGGGGGGGCAGTAATGAGCAGTTCTTC,CASSEFGGGSNEQFF
TRBJ1-2,TRBV9,-,-,TGTGCCAGCTTGGGGGAGGGAGTGGATGGCTACACCTTC,CASLGEGVDGYTF
TRBJ2-5,TRBV27,-,-,TGTGCCAGCATCCCCTCAGTGGGGGAGGAGACCCAGTACTTC,CASIPSVGEETQYF
TRBJ1-3,TRBV27,-,-,TGTGCCAGCAGTTTATCGGTCGGGACTGGAAACACCATATATTTT,CASSLSVGTGNTIYF
TRBJ1-2,TRBV27,TRBD1,-,TGTGCCAGCAGTTTAGTCCCGGGACAGATTACTAACTATGGCTACACCTTC,CASSLVPGQITNYGYTF
TRBJ2-2,TRBV18,-,-,TGTGCCAGCTCACCGCAGGGAGAGGGGGAGCTGTTTTTT,CASSPQGEGELFF
TRBJ2-3,TRBV7-8,-,-,TGTGCCAGCAGCTTAGGAGTGCAGAGCACAGATACGCAGTATTTT,CASSLGVQSTDTQYF
TRBJ2-7,TRBV7-3,TRBD2,-,TGTGCCAGCAGCTCCCAATCTAGCGGGAGAAACGAGCAGTACTTC,CASSSQSSGRNEQYF
TRBJ1-1,TRBV7-9,-,-,TGTGCCAGCAGCGGATCAGACAGTGGCGGCACTGAAGCTTTCTTT,CASSGSDSGGTEAFF
TRBJ2-5,TRBV5-1,-,-,TGCGCCAGCAGCTTGGCCGCCCGCGTCGAGACCCAGTACTTC,CASSLAARVETQYF
TRBJ2-3,TRBV6-1,TRBD1,-,TGTGCCAGCATTTTACAGGGGGCGACAGATACGCAGTATTTT,CASILQGATDTQYF
TRBJ2-1,TRBV9,-,-,TGTGCCAGCAGCGTAGGCCCTGATAATGAGCAGTTCTTC,CASSVGPDNEQFF
TRBJ2-1,TRBV30,-,-,TGTGCCTGGAGTGGGGACGGGATAAGTATAGATGAGCAGTTCTTC,CAWSGDGISIDEQFF
TRBJ2-2,TRBV5-4,TRBD2,-,TGTGCCAGCAGCTTACTAGCGGGGGGTAACACCGGGGAGCTGTTTTTT,CASSLLAGGNTGELFF
TRBJ2-2,TRBV9,TRBD2,-,TGTGCCAGCAGCGGTTTCACTAGCGGCGCGAACACCGGGGAGCTGTTTTTT,CASSGFTSGANTGELFF
TRBJ1-5,TRBV7-9,-,once,TGTGCCAGCAGCTTGGGGGGGTTGGATCAGCCCCAGCATTTT,CASSLGGLDQPQHF
TRBJ1-5,TRBV9,TRBD1,-,TGTGCCAGCAGCCCGGGACAGACTTTCAATCAGCCCCAGCATTTT,CASSPGQTFNQPQHF
TRBJ2-3,TRBV6-5,-,-,TGTGCCAGCGGCCTTGAGACCGCCCGCGATACGCAGTATTTT,CASGLETARDTQYF
TRBJ1-1,TRBV7-3,-,-,TGTGCCAGCAGCTTATGGGGGCACACTGAAGCTTTCTTT,CASSLWGHTEAFF
TRBJ2-7,TRBV18,TRBD1,-,TGTGCCAGCTCATTCCCCACAGGGGCCCTTACCTACGAGCAGTACTTC,CASSFPTGALTYEQYF
TRBJ2-7,TRBV9,-,-,TGTGCCAGCAGCAACCGGGACACGGCCTACGAGCAGTACTTC,CASSNRDTAYEQYF
TRBJ2-1,TRBV6-1,-,-,TGTGCCAGCAGTGAAGGTTTTGGGGTTTCGAATGAGCAGTTCTTC,CASSEGFGVSNEQFF
TRBJ1-2,TRBV7-5,-,-,TGTGTCAGAAGCTTAAAGGGCCTCTATGGCTACACCTTC,CVRSLKGLYGYTF
TRBJ1-4,TRBV5-1,-,-,TGCGCCAGCTCGGAGAGACTGAATATTAATGAAAAACTGTTTTTT,CASSERLNINEKLFF
TRBJ1-2,TRBV5-1,TRBD1,-,TGCGCCAGCAGCTTGGCGGGACAGACTTATGGCTACACCTTC,CASSLAGQTYGYTF
TRBJ2-7,TRBV29-1,-,-,TGCAGCGTTCAAGGGGGGAGCTCCTACGAGCAGTACTTC,CSVQGGSSYEQYF
TRBJ2-3,TRBV1,-,-,TGCACCAGCAGCCAAGATCGACGGGGGGGCCGAGGTAGAGATACGCAGTATTTT,CTSSQDRRGGRGRDTQYF
TRBJ2-1,TRBV6-6,TRBD2,few,TGTGCCAGCAGTTACGGGGCGGGAGGCAGTGAGCAGTTCTTC,CASSYGAGGSEQFF
TRBJ2-3,TRBV7-9,TRBD2,once,TGTGCCAGCAGCCGACTAGCAGGGGATACGCAGTATTTT,CASSRLAGDTQYF
TRBJ2-7,TRBV7-6,-,-,TGTGCCAGCAGCTCTGGAGTAGGCTCCTACGAGCAGTACTTC,CASSSGVGSYEQYF
TRBJ2-7,TRBV28,TRBD1,-,TGTGCCAGCAGTTTTCTCGACAGGGAGATCGGCGAGCAGTACTTC,CASSFLDREIGEQYF
TRBJ1-4,TRBV20-1,-,once,TGCAGTGGAATCTTTAATGAAAAACTGTTTTTT,CSGIFNEKLFF
TRBJ2-2,TRBV9,-,-,TGTGCCAGCAGCGTGGCGGGGTTGGAGTCCGGGGAGCTGTTTTTT,CASSVAGLESGELFF
TRBJ2-1,TRBV28,-,-,TGTGCCAGCAGTACCCTGTTTAAGGGCAACGTTCACAATGAGCAGTTCTTC,CASSTLFKGNVHNEQFF
TRBJ1-6,TRBV25-1,-,-,TGTGCCAGCACGGAGGCTCCCAGCTCACCCCTCCACTTT,CASTEAPSSPLHF
TRBJ1-6,TRBV6-5,-,-,TGTGCCAGCAGCAAAACAGGGAATAATTCACCCCTCCACTTT,CASSKTGNNSPLHF
TRBJ1-1,TRBV9,-,-,TGTGCCAGCAGCGGAGGGACGTCTGAAGCTTTCTTT,CASSGGTSEAFF
TRBJ2-7,TRBV2,TRBD1,-,TGTGCCAGCAGTGTTCCGGGACAGGGTGGTCTTTACGGCGAGCAGTACTTC,CASSVPGQGGLYGEQYF
TRBJ2-5,TRBV21-1,-,-,TGTGCCAGCAGCAAAGGGGGACTAGCGGGGACTAACCAAGAGACCCAGTACTTC,CASSKGGLAGTNQETQYF
TRBJ2-1,TRBV28,TRBD1,-,TGTGCCAGCAGTTTCCCCCGGGACAGGGACAATGAGCAGTTCTTC,CASSFPRDRDNEQFF
TRBJ2-7,TRBV6-5,-,-,TGTGCCAGCAGAGTTCACCCGGGCTCCTACGAGCAGTACTTC,CASRVHPGSYEQYF
TRBJ2-7,TRBV29-1,TRBD1,-,TGCAGCGTTGAGGGGACAGGGGGCGTCTACGAGCAGTACTTC,CSVEGTGGVYEQYF
TRBJ2-3,TRBV5-4,-,-,TGTGCCAGCAGCTTTACCCCAAATGTACGGTACACAGATACGCAGTATTTT,CASSFTPNVRYTDTQYF
TRBJ2-1,TRBV11-1,TRBD2,once,TGTGCCAGCAGACTACGGGGGGATGAGCAGTTCTTC,CASRLRGDEQFF